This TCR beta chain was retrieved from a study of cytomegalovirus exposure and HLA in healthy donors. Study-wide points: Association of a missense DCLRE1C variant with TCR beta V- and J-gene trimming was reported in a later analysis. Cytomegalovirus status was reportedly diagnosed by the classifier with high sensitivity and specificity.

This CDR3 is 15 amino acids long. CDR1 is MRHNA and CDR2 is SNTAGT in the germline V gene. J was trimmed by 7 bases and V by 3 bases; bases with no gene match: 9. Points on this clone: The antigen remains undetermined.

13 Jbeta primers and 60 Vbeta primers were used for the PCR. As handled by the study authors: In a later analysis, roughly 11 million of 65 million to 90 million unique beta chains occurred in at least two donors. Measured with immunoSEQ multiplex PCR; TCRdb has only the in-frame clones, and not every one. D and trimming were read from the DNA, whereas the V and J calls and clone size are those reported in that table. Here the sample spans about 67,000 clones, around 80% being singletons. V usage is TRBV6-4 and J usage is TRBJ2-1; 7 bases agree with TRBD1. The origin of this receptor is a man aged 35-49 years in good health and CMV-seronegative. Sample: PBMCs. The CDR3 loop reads CASSERGQFFNEQFF. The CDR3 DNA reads TGTGCCAGCAGTGAGAGGGGACAGTTCTTTAATGAGCAGTTCTTC.